A single sample is the source of the 19 T cell receptor beta chains below, sequenced in a study of human T cells and chemical hapten exposure. TCRdb itself ran the 5' RACE reads through MiXCR, one entry per CDR3 protein. The sample has more than 75,000 distinct CDR3 sequences, about 16% seen once. The authors extracted total RNA from unfractionated whole blood. The receptors derive from a female donor in good health.

This sequence joins TRBV7-2 and TRBJ1-1; tentatively, D is TRBD1 (5 bases). V shed 5 bases and J shed 9 bases, with 13 bases lying between them. There are 12 residues in the CDR3. CDR1 is SGHTA and CDR2 is FQGNSA in the germline V gene. The CDR3: CASSPQGFKAFF. The DNA for the CDR3 is TGTGCCAGCAGCCCCCAGGGATTCAAAGCTTTCTTT.

This clonotype has at least ten counts. The V and J genes are TRBV15 and TRBJ1-1; maybe TRBD1 (5 bases). Trimming stripped 5 bases from V and 4 bases from J, with 17 bases between. Germline CDR1 reads LNHNV; CDR2 reads YYDKDF (reference sequence). The CDR3 consists of 15 residues. In nucleotides, the CDR3 is TGTGCCACCAGCCCCCCCGGGGGGGTGAGCACTGAAGCTTTCTTT. Its protein is CATSPPGGVSTEAFF.

This clonotype has a handful of counts. The rearrangement uses TRBV12-3 or TRBV12-4 and TRBJ2-2; TRBD1 aligns across 8 bases. Trimming removed 7 bases from V and 0 bases from J; junction bases left unmatched: 7. This CDR3 has 16 residues. CDR3 loop: CASNPWTGSNTGELFF. The CDR3 DNA follows: TGTGCCAGCAACCCTTGGACAGGGTCGAACACCGGGGAGCTGTTTTTT.

The chain is built from TRBV6-6 and TRBJ1-5; TRBD1 is a possible D gene (5 bases). This CDR3 spans 17 amino acids. V was cut by 0 bases and J by 3 bases, with 15 bases left in between. Per the germline V gene, CDR1 is MNHNY and CDR2 is SVGAGI (reference sequence). In nucleotides, the CDR3 is TGTGCCAGCAGTTACTCCCAGTGGGGGACCTTCAATCAGCCCCAGCATTTT. This codes for CASSYSQWGTFNQPQHF.

This clonotype was counted between two and nine times. This rearrangement joins TRBV5-6 to TRBJ2-6; tentatively, D is TRBD1 (5 bases). The CDR3 has 13 residues. CDR1 and CDR2 from the germline V gene are SGHDT and YYEEEE. V dropped 2 bases and J dropped 15 bases, with 15 bases sitting between them. CDR3 DNA: TGTGCCAGCAGCTTAAATAGGCAAGGGGCCCTGACTTTC. It is translated as CASSLNRQGALTF.

This clonotype was counted only a few times. The rearrangement joins TRBV5-1 to TRBJ2-1; 10 bases line up with TRBD1. With V trimmed by 4 bases and J by 9 bases, 7 bases remained unmatched. The germline V gene has CDR1 SGHRS and CDR2 YFSETQ. This CDR3 is 14 amino acids long. CDR3 sequence (DNA): TGCGCCAGCAGCCTGGGACAGGGGTGGGGTGAGCAGTTCTTC. This sequence encodes CASSLGQGWGEQFF.

This clonotype was seen only a few times. The chain is built from TRBV6-2 or TRBV6-3 and TRBJ1-1; TRBD1 might be the D (5 bases). The CDR3 sequence is 16 residues long. V was clipped by 2 bases and J by 0 bases, with 13 bases between them. CDR1 and CDR2 from the germline V gene are MNHEY and SVGEGT. The CDR3 sequence: CASSYTRRTMNTEAFF. The DNA of the CDR3 is TGTGCCAGCAGTTACACCAGACGGACAATGAACACTGAAGCTTTCTTT.

The table lists this clonotype with a few counts. CDR3 in DNA: TGTGCCAGCAGTTACTCCTTTCAGACTTTACTCACAACTAATGAAAAACTGTTTTTT. Protein product: CASSYSFQTLLTTNEKLFF. The V gene is TRBV6-5, the J gene TRBJ1-4, with unresolved D. The V end was cut by 0 bases, the J end by 0 bases, with 17 bases between. The CDR3 runs to 19 residues. Germline assignment: CDR1 MNHEY and CDR2 SVGAGI.

This clonotype occurred a few times. The chain links TRBV29-1 to TRBJ2-1, with D hard to call. CDR1 and CDR2 (germline): SQVTM, ANQGSEA. Trimming stripped 7 bases from V and 6 bases from J, with 7 bases between. The CDR3 spans 10 residues. CDR3 in amino acids: CSASTNEQFF. The CDR3 DNA follows: TGCAGCGCAAGTACCAATGAGCAGTTCTTC.

V and J are TRBV7-8 and TRBJ1-3; D gene unclear. The CDR3 loop spans 14 amino acids. The germline CDR1 and CDR2 sequences are SGHVS and FQNEAQ. V gave up 5 bases and J gave up 8 bases, with 16 bases separating them. CDR3 sequence reads: CASSQGGYLDTIYF. The DNA for the CDR3 is TGTGCCAGCAGCCAAGGAGGGTACCTCGACACCATATATTTT.

The sample holds a few counts of this clonotype. This chain uses TRBV2 with TRBJ2-7; D may correspond to TRBD1 or TRBD2 (6 bases each). V was pared by 5 bases and J by 4 bases, with 18 bases between. CDR1 is SNHLY, CDR2 FYNNEI, per germline. This CDR3 contains 15 residues. CDR3: CASSNSVGAGYEQYF. In DNA form, the CDR3 reads TGTGCCAGCAGTAATTCGGTGGGGGCGGGGTACGAGCAGTACTTC.

In its sample, this clonotype was seen a few times. The chain couples TRBV2 to TRBJ2-3, with TRBD1 matching 7 bases. After removal of 7 bases from V and 0 bases from J, the junction contained 4 bases not matched to a gene. The CDR3 totals 14 residues. In germline, CDR1 is SNHLY, CDR2 FYNNEI. The CDR3 sequence: CASKRTGSTDTQYF. CDR3 bases: TGTGCCAGCAAACGGACAGGCAGCACAGATACGCAGTATTTT.

J is TRBJ1-1 and V is TRBV19, with D possibly matching TRBD1 (5 bases). Trimming shortened V by 3 bases and J by 4 bases, and 9 bases separated the two germline ends. The germline CDR1 and CDR2 sequences are LNHDA and SQIVND (reference sequence). There are 13 residues in the CDR3. The CDR3 protein is CASSMGESTEAFF. The CDR3 region has the DNA TGTGCCAGTAGTATGGGGGAGAGCACTGAAGCTTTCTTT. Full variable domain (outside the CDR3, taken from reference TRBV19 and TRBJ1-1): DGGITQSPKYLFRKEGQNVTLSCEQNLNHDAMYWYRQDPGQGLRLIYYSQIVNDFQKGDIAEGYSVSREKKESFPLTVTSAQKNPTAFYLCASSMGESTEAFFGQGTRLTVV.

This chain uses TRBV19 with TRBJ1-6, with D tentatively TRBD1 (5 bases). The CDR3 is made up of 12 amino acids. V was pared by 8 bases and J by 7 bases, with 9 bases between. Germline V lookup: CDR1 LNHDA, CDR2 SQIVND (reference sequence). The CDR3 DNA follows: TGTGCCAGTGCCGACAGAAATTCACCCCTCCACTTT. Translated: CASADRNSPLHF.

This clonotype was counted only a few times. This chain joins TRBV29-1 and TRBJ2-1, with 10 bases lining up with TRBD2. The CDR3 runs to 15 residues. Germline CDR1 SQVTM, CDR2 ANQGSEA. Unmatched junction bases numbered 11, after V lost 6 bases and J lost 6 bases. The CDR3, as DNA: TGCAGCGTGAAACCGAGCGGGGGGGCCATCAATGAGCAGTTCTTC. Translation gives CSVKPSGGAINEQFF.

This clonotype was seen only a few times. The rearrangement joins TRBV30 to TRBJ1-1, with 7 positions matching TRBD1. After removal of 3 bases from V and 5 bases from J, the junction contained 6 bases not matched to a gene. The CDR3 has 13 residues. Germline loops: CDR1 GTSNPN, CDR2 SVGIG (reference sequence). The CDR3 reads CAWSPDRVTEAFF. In DNA form, the CDR3 reads TGTGCCTGGAGCCCTGACAGGGTTACTGAAGCTTTCTTT.

The chain recombines TRBV19 with TRBJ1-2; D possibly corresponds to TRBD1 (5 bases). Per germline, CDR1 LNHDA and CDR2 SQIVND (reference sequence). V lost 3 bases, J lost 4 bases, and 9 bases lay in between. The CDR3 loop spans 13 amino acids. The CDR3 spells CASSIGGSYGYTF. CDR3 nucleotides: TGTGCCAGTAGTATTGGGGGATCCTATGGCTACACCTTC.

The V and J genes are TRBV3-1 and TRBJ1-1; D remains unclear. V dropped 1 base and J dropped 5 bases, with 5 bases sitting between them. There are 12 residues in the CDR3. Germline V gene sequence: CDR1 LGHDT, CDR2 YNNKEL (reference sequence). The CDR3 DNA reads TGTGCCAGCAGCCAAGTGGAAACTGAAGCTTTCTTT. It specifies CASSQVETEAFF.

This clonotype was recorded at least ten times. CDR3 coding DNA: TGTGCCAGCAGCTCTTCGACTAGCGGGAGTAGAAATACGCAGTATTTT. Amino acids: CASSSSTSGSRNTQYF. The rearrangement links TRBV3-1 to TRBJ2-3, with TRBD2 identical over 12 bases. Trimming cost V 5 bases and J 7 bases; bases outside gene matches: 10. Germline V gene sequence: CDR1 LGHDT, CDR2 YNNKEL (reference sequence). This CDR3 contains 16 residues.